The 24 T cell receptor beta chains given below trace back to one sample, sequenced in a study of blood T cell repertoires in COVID-19. Using immunoSEQ multiplex PCR, the repertoire was profiled, and TCRdb retains in-frame clones only, with some absent. The table has roughly 290,000 clones, about 90% seen once; the top ten hold less than 2%. The specimen was PBMCs or T cells enriched from blood (not recorded which). All receptors come from a woman under 30 with acute COVID-19.

For this clone: One junction end disagrees with the germline gene, perhaps due to a read error. The chain uses TRBV5-1 and TRBJ1-1, with D tentatively TRBD1 (6 bases). This CDR3 has 17 amino acids. Germline V gene lookup returns CDR1 SGHRS and CDR2 YFSETQ. The chain's CDR3 is CASSFQPGQDKNTEAFF. The CDR3 region has the DNA TGCGCCAGTAGCTTCCAACCGGGACAAGATAAAAACACTGAAGCTTTCTTT.

J is TRBJ1-2 and V is TRBV7-9, with 7 bases aligning to TRBD1. Germline CDR1 and CDR2: SEHNR and FQNEAQ (reference sequence). This CDR3 spans 15 amino acids. J gave up 0 bases and V 5 bases, and 6 bases lay outside the gene matches. The CDR3 DNA reads as TGTGCCAGCAGCCTTCAGGGGGGAACTAACTATGGCTACACCTTC. It specifies CASSLQGGTNYGYTF.

This chain uses TRBV6-2 or TRBV6-3 with TRBJ2-7; 8 bases are a match to TRBD2. After removal of 5 bases from V and 3 bases from J, the junction contained 6 bases not matched to a gene. Per germline, CDR1 MNHEY and CDR2 SVGEGT. CDR3 length equals 14 residues. The CDR3 DNA sequence: TGTGCCAGCAGTCGAGCGGGAGATTACTACGAGCAGTACTTC. Its translation: CASSRAGDYYEQYF.

This chain links TRBV5-4 with TRBJ2-2, with TRBD1 matching 8 bases. Trimming took 6 bases from V and 3 from J; bases not matched to a gene: 7. The CDR3 spans 15 residues. Germline V gene data show CDR1 as SGHNT and CDR2 as YYREEE (reference sequence). This CDR3 is CASTPTGDDTGELFF. The CDR3 nucleotides read TGTGCCAGCACTCCGACAGGGGACGACACCGGGGAGCTGTTTTTT. Full variable domain (missing parts from reference TRBV5-4 and TRBJ2-2): ETGVTQSPTHLIKTRGQQVTLRCSSQSGHNTVSWYQQALGQGPQFIFQYYREEENGRGNFPPRFSGLQFPNYSSELNVNALELDDSALYLCASTPTGDDTGELFFGEGSRLTVL.

V usage is TRBV7-9 and J usage is TRBJ2-7, with 9 bases identical to TRBD1. CDR1 and CDR2 (germline): SEHNR, FQNEAQ (reference sequence). This CDR3 spans 15 amino acids. Trimming cost V 4 bases and J 3 bases; bases outside gene matches: 7. The CDR3 DNA sequence: TGTGCCAGCAGCTCCTGGGACAGGGTAAACTACGAGCAGTACTTC. Translation gives CASSSWDRVNYEQYF.

This rearrangement joins TRBV19 to TRBJ2-1; a weak D match, TRBD2 (6 bases). The CDR3 extends over 15 amino acids. Germline lookup yields CDR1 LNHDA and CDR2 SQIVND (reference sequence). V was pared by 3 bases and J by 5 bases, with 14 bases between. This CDR3 is CASSMGLARHNEQFF. The CDR3 DNA is TGTGCCAGTAGTATGGGTCTAGCGAGGCACAATGAGCAGTTCTTC.

The chain is built from TRBV30 and TRBJ2-1; 11 bases map to TRBD2. Looked up from germline, CDR1 is GTSNPN and CDR2 is SVGIG (reference sequence). The J segment lost 7 bases and the V segment lost 2 bases, leaving 7 bases of the junction unmatched. The CDR3 is 15 amino acids. The CDR3 region has the DNA TGTGCCTGGAGTCTCAGACTAGCGGGAATGAATGAGCAGTTCTTC. Translation: CAWSLRLAGMNEQFF.

The V gene is TRBV27, the J gene TRBJ2-7, with D possibly TRBD1 on 5 matching bases. The CDR3 extends over 19 amino acids. With 2 bases removed from V and 2 bases from J, the gap between germline ends came to 25 bases. Germline loops: CDR1 MNHEY, CDR2 SMNVEV (reference sequence). The CDR3 DNA reads TGTGCCAGCAGTTTAAGGGTTCCCCGCCCAGGGATACGAGCCTACGAGCAGTACTTC. This encodes CASSLRVPRPGIRAYEQYF.

In its sample, this clone was seen once. This chain links TRBV29-1 with TRBJ2-7; a weak D match, TRBD2 (6 bases). The V end was cut by 4 bases, the J end by 4 bases, with 14 bases between. The CDR3 has 13 residues. CDR1 and CDR2 (germline): SQVTM, ANQGSEA. The CDR3 sequence is CSVALRLEYEQYF. For the CDR3, the DNA is TGCAGCGTTGCACTGAGACTAGAGTACGAGCAGTACTTC.

The V gene is TRBV19, the J gene TRBJ1-3; perhaps TRBD1 as D (6 bases). Trimming pared 3 bases from V and 1 base from J, leaving 19 bases between. The germline CDR1 and CDR2 sequences are LNHDA and SQIVND (reference sequence). This CDR3 has 18 residues. CDR3 bases: TGTGCCAGTAGTATCTTGGGGACACCTCGCGTTTCTGGAAACACCATATATTTT. Protein product: CASSILGTPRVSGNTIYF. The full variable domain, completed using reference TRBV19 and TRBJ1-3, is DGGITQSPKYLFRKEGQNVTLSCEQNLNHDAMYWYRQDPGQGLRLIYYSQIVNDFQKGDIAEGYSVSREKKESFPLTVTSAQKNPTAFYLCASSILGTPRVSGNTIYFGEGSWLTVV.

This clone came up a few times. This chain links TRBV29-1 with TRBJ2-7, with 12 nucleotides matching TRBD2. From germline, CDR1 is SQVTM and CDR2 ANQGSEA. This CDR3 is built from 15 residues. V lost 7 bases and J lost 6; bases outside the gene matches: 13. The CDR3 region is CSAHLTLAGGSEQYF. The CDR3 bases are TGCAGCGCTCACCTGACACTAGCGGGGGGTTCCGAGCAGTACTTC.

V and J are TRBV12-3 or TRBV12-4 and TRBJ1-1; unclear D gene. The CDR3 runs to 13 residues. V lost 8 bases to trimming and J lost 3 bases, with 13 bases between them. Here the CDR3 reads CASSKLRDTEAFF. The DNA for the CDR3 is TGTGCCAGCTCGAAGTTGAGGGACACTGAAGCTTTCTTT.

Here the CDR3 reads CASSFWPLGTGVSDTQYF. The CDR3 nucleotides are TGTGCCAGCAGCTTTTGGCCCCTTGGGACAGGGGTTTCAGATACGCAGTATTTT. This rearrangement joins TRBV7-3 to TRBJ2-3; TRBD1 agrees at 10 bases. J gave up 4 bases and V 3 bases, and 13 bases lay outside the gene matches. Germline-derived CDR1 and CDR2 are SGHTA and FQGTGA. The CDR3 sequence is 18 residues long. Based on the CDR3 plus reference TRBV7-3 and TRBJ2-3, the full variable domain is GAGVSQTPSNKVTEKGKYVELRCDPISGHTALYWYRQSLGQGPEFLIYFQGTGAADDSGLPNDRFFAVRPEGSVSTLKIQRTERGDSAVYLCASSFWPLGTGVSDTQYFGPGTRLTVL.

The genes are TRBV19 and TRBJ2-1; TRBD2 matches 8 bases. The CDR3 runs to 16 residues. CDR1 is LNHDA, CDR2 SQIVND, per germline (reference sequence). Unmatched junction bases numbered 14, after V lost 6 bases and J lost 7 bases. The CDR3 region has the DNA TGTGCCAGTAGACCCCATCGGGGGACTAGAGTAAATGAGCAGTTCTTC. Residues: CASRPHRGTRVNEQFF.

The rearrangement joins TRBV29-1 to TRBJ2-1; 8 bases line up with TRBD2. Unmatched junction bases numbered 7, after V lost 1 base and J lost 8 bases. This CDR3 comprises 14 residues. The germline CDR1 and CDR2 sequences are SQVTM and ANQGSEA. The chain's CDR3 is CSVEGLAGADEQFF. The CDR3 nucleotides read TGCAGCGTTGAAGGCCTAGCGGGTGCGGATGAGCAGTTCTTC.

The chain has TRBV10-3 and TRBJ2-7, with TRBD2 identical over 8 bases. V lost 5 bases, J lost 4 bases, and 13 bases stayed unmatched. CDR1 is ENHRY, CDR2 SYGVKD, per germline. The CDR3 contains 16 residues. CDR3 coding DNA: TGTGCCATCAGTAAACAGCGGGAGCGGTCGAAATACGAGCAGTACTTC. The encoded protein is CAISKQRERSKYEQYF.

This rearrangement joins TRBV3-1 (or the pseudogene TRBV3-2) to TRBJ1-3; D gene uncertain. The germline V gene encodes CDR1 LGHDT and CDR2 YNNKEL (reference sequence). Trimming removed 6 bases from V and 0 bases from J, with 9 bases in between. This CDR3 is 14 amino acids long. CDR3: CASRDFGSGNTIYF. CDR3 coding DNA: TGTGCCAGCAGGGACTTCGGCTCTGGAAACACCATATATTTT.

In DNA form, the CDR3 reads TGTGCCAGTTCACCGCGGAACAATGAGCAGTTCTTC. This translates into CASSPRNNEQFF. The rearrangement joins TRBV19 to TRBJ2-1, with no clear D. V shed 8 bases and J shed 5 bases, with 10 bases lying between them. The germline V gene encodes CDR1 LNHDA and CDR2 SQIVND (reference sequence). The length of the CDR3 is 12 residues.

The rearrangement joins TRBV5-4 to TRBJ2-1; 7 bases agree with TRBD2. Germline trimming cut 1 base from V and 1 base from J; bases unmatched to any gene: 8. The CDR3 is 17 amino acids. Germline V gives CDR1 SGHNT, CDR2 YYREEE (reference sequence). CDR3 DNA sequence: TGTGCCAGCAGCTTGCGTCGGGGCGGGGGATCCTACAATGAGCAGTTCTTC. Translated, it gives CASSLRRGGGSYNEQFF.

The chain joins TRBV27 to TRBJ2-3; 8 bases are a match to TRBD1. V was pared by 2 bases and J by 2 bases, with 6 bases of the junction left unmatched. This CDR3 spans 16 amino acids. Germline CDR1 and CDR2: MNHEY and SMNVEV (reference sequence). The CDR3 DNA follows: TGTGCCAGCAGTTTAGAGGCCAGGGGGCACACAGATACGCAGTATTTT. Its translation is CASSLEARGHTDTQYF.

J is TRBJ1-1 and V is TRBV6-6; 10 positions agree with TRBD1. The junction had 7 bases not matched to a gene; V was cut back by 6 bases and J by 3 bases. This CDR3 is 15 amino acids long. Germline loops: CDR1 MNHNY, CDR2 SVGAGI (reference sequence). The CDR3, as DNA: TGTGCCAGCAGACCCCCGGGACAGGGGTACACTGAAGCTTTCTTT. Its protein is CASRPPGQGYTEAFF.

V gene TRBV28 combines with J gene TRBJ1-1; D gene unclear. This CDR3 comprises 13 residues. Germline assignment: CDR1 MDHEN and CDR2 SYDVKM. V dropped 7 bases and J dropped 0 bases, with 9 bases sitting between them. In nucleotides, the CDR3 is TGTGCCAGCAAACGGCTAGTGAACACTGAAGCTTTCTTT. It encodes CASKRLVNTEAFF.

The CDR3 loop reads CASSLVRGEAFF. Here the CDR3 DNA reads TGTGCCAGCAGCTTGGTCCGGGGGGAAGCTTTCTTT. The rearrangement joins TRBV5-4 to TRBJ1-1, with a tentative D call TRBD1 (5 bases). The germline gives CDR1 SGHNT, CDR2 YYREEE (reference sequence). V lost 0 bases and J 8 bases, leaving 8 bases between the germline ends. The CDR3 is made up of 12 amino acids.

The chain recombines TRBV18 with TRBJ1-4; TRBD1 agrees at 8 bases. Germline CDR1 and CDR2: KGHSH and LQKENI. The CDR3 is 16 residues long. V lost 3 bases, J lost 0 bases, and 3 bases stayed unmatched. The CDR3 nucleotides read TGTGCCAGCTCACCCCGACAGGGGACAACTAATGAAAAACTGTTTTTT. Amino acid sequence: CASSPRQGTTNEKLFF.